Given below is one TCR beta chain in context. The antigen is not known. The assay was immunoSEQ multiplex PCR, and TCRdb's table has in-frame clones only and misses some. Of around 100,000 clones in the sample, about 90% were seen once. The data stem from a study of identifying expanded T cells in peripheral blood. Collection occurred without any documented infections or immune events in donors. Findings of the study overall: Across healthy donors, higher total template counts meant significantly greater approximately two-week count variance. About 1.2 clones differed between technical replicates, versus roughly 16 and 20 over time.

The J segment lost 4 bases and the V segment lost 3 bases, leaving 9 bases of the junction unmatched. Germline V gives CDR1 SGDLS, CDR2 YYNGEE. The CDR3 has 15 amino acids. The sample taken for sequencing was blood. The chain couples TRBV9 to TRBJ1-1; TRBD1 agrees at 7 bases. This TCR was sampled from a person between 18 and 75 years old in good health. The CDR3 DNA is TGTGCCAGCAGCGGGGAGGGGGCATGGAGCACTGAAGCTTTCTTT. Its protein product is CASSGEGAWSTEAFF.